This TCR beta chain came from a study of graft-versus-host responses after intestinal transplantation. Study-wide context: Each of the recipients got a multivisceral, liver-intestinal, or isolated intestinal transplant. Anti-thymocyte globulin induction, then tacrolimus and steroids for around three years, went to all recipients.

Remarks on this clone: Antigen unknown.

From germline, CDR1 is SNHLY and CDR2 FYNNEI. V gave up 7 bases and J gave up 2 bases, with 17 bases separating them. The CDR3 is 15 residues long. Findings and caveats of the study: Ileal or blood samples showed some GvH clones first, and such clones were also found in recipient marrow. Peak GvH clone levels in circulation were associated with early post-transplant HvG declines.

Here immunoSEQ multiplex PCR was the method, and the copy in TCRdb shows in-frame clones only, minus some. The sample consists of approximately 100,000 clones, roughly 88% of them appearing once. The rearrangement joins TRBV2 to TRBJ1-1; possibly TRBD1 for D (5 bases). The TCR comes from a human patient who received an intestinal transplant, so some T cells may come from the graft donor. The sequences come from PBMCs, collected 255 days after intestinal transplant. The CDR3 sequence: CASIAWGRINTEAFF. In DNA form, the CDR3 reads TGTGCCAGCATCGCCTGGGGACGGATTAACACTGAAGCTTTCTTT. Filled out from reference TRBV2 and TRBJ1-1, the complete variable domain reads EPEVTQTPSHQVTQMGQEVILRCVPISNHLYFYWYRQILGQKVEFLVSFYNNEISEKSEIFDDQFSVERPDGSNFTLKIRSTKLEDSAMYFCASIAWGRINTEAFFGQGTRLTVV.